Listed below are T cell receptor beta chains from one sample, sequenced in a study of identical twins. TCRdb redid the calling of the 5' RACE reads with MiXCR, one entry per CDR3 protein. Counted here are approximately 670,000 distinct CDR3 sequences, around 6% occurring once; the ten biggest clones make up under 2%. Sequencing used naive T cells sorted from blood. These TCRs come from a man aged 18-30 years in good health. CDR3s include the opening cysteine and the closing phenylalanine or tryptophan. Each record gives: J gene, D gene, clone size, V gene, CDR3 protein, CDR3 DNA. The D gene is left open where the match is weak. Some rows mark clone size as missing; the rest say once, few, many or name a class of expanded clone.

J gene: TRBJ2-1; D gene: TRBD2; clone size: many; V gene: TRBV7-6; CDR3 protein: CAISPGEGHGDEQFF; CDR3 DNA: TGTGCCATCTCCCCTGGGGAGGGCCATGGGGATGAGCAGTTCTTC
J gene: TRBJ2-1; D gene: -; clone size: many; V gene: TRBV7-9; CDR3 protein: CASSPSRGNYNEQFF; CDR3 DNA: TGTGCCAGCAGCCCCTCGAGGGGTAATTACAATGAGCAGTTCTTC
J gene: TRBJ2-1; D gene: -; clone size: many; V gene: TRBV28; CDR3 protein: CASSLLASSYNEQFF; CDR3 DNA: TGTGCCAGCAGTCTTCTAGCGAGCTCCTACAATGAGCAGTTCTTC
J gene: TRBJ2-2; D gene: -; clone size: -; V gene: TRBV5-1; CDR3 protein: CASSPLETNTGELFF; CDR3 DNA: TGCGCCAGCAGCCCCCTAGAGACGAACACCGGGGAGCTGTTTTTT
J gene: TRBJ2-1; D gene: -; clone size: many; V gene: TRBV7-6; CDR3 protein: CASSTTGPNEQFF; CDR3 DNA: TGTGCCAGCAGCACCACAGGGCCTAATGAGCAGTTCTTC
J gene: TRBJ2-3; D gene: TRBD2; clone size: few; V gene: TRBV11-2; CDR3 protein: CASSTLTGGSTDTQYF; CDR3 DNA: TGTGCCAGCAGCACCCTTACGGGGGGAAGTACAGATACGCAGTATTTT
J gene: TRBJ2-2; D gene: -; clone size: few; V gene: TRBV6-5; CDR3 protein: CASSYGRTGELFF; CDR3 DNA: TGTGCCAGCAGTTACGGCAGGACCGGGGAGCTGTTTTTT
J gene: TRBJ2-1; D gene: TRBD2; clone size: -; V gene: TRBV20-1; CDR3 protein: CSATAPTSGRNEQFF; CDR3 DNA: TGCAGTGCTACAGCCCCCACTAGCGGGAGGAATGAGCAGTTCTTC
J gene: TRBJ2-1; D gene: -; clone size: many; V gene: TRBV5-1; CDR3 protein: CASSLEDDRPIQNNEQFF; CDR3 DNA: TGCGCCAGCAGCTTGGAGGACGACCGGCCCATCCAAAACAATGAGCAGTTCTTC
J gene: TRBJ2-4; D gene: -; clone size: many; V gene: TRBV20-1; CDR3 protein: CSARGRQGVDIQYF; CDR3 DNA: TGCAGTGCTAGAGGTCGGCAGGGTGTGGACATTCAGTACTTC
J gene: TRBJ2-1; D gene: -; clone size: -; V gene: TRBV2; CDR3 protein: CASRPYRGGLYNEQFF; CDR3 DNA: TGTGCCAGCAGGCCCTACAGGGGAGGTTTGTACAATGAGCAGTTCTTC
J gene: TRBJ2-1; D gene: TRBD2; clone size: -; V gene: TRBV5-1; CDR3 protein: CASSFWREAHNEQFF; CDR3 DNA: TGCGCCAGCAGCTTTTGGCGGGAGGCCCACAATGAGCAGTTCTTC
J gene: TRBJ1-2; D gene: TRBD1; clone size: -; V gene: TRBV28; CDR3 protein: CASSTETGGFSYGYTF; CDR3 DNA: TGTGCCAGCAGTACTGAAACAGGGGGCTTCAGCTATGGCTACACCTTC
J gene: TRBJ2-1; D gene: -; clone size: many; V gene: TRBV5-1; CDR3 protein: CASSPGTYTYNEQFF; CDR3 DNA: TGCGCCAGCAGCCCTGGGACATACACCTACAATGAGCAGTTCTTC
J gene: TRBJ1-4; D gene: -; clone size: few; V gene: TRBV2; CDR3 protein: CASHQGNEKLFF; CDR3 DNA: TGTGCCAGCCATCAGGGGAACGAAAAACTGTTTTTT
J gene: TRBJ2-1; D gene: TRBD2; clone size: many; V gene: TRBV2; CDR3 protein: CATLAGEYNEQFF; CDR3 DNA: TGTGCCACCCTAGCGGGAGAGTACAATGAGCAGTTCTTC
J gene: TRBJ1-2; D gene: -; clone size: many; V gene: TRBV9; CDR3 protein: CASSVSKKEGNYGYTF; CDR3 DNA: TGTGCCAGCAGCGTGAGCAAAAAGGAAGGGAACTATGGCTACACCTTC
J gene: TRBJ1-5; D gene: -; clone size: -; V gene: TRBV19; CDR3 protein: CASSIRGAGNQPQHF; CDR3 DNA: TGTGCCAGTAGTATTAGGGGGGCAGGCAATCAGCCCCAGCATTTT
J gene: TRBJ2-5; D gene: -; clone size: -; V gene: TRBV12-3/TRBV12-4; CDR3 protein: CASSRGTAIRETQYF; CDR3 DNA: TGTGCCAGCAGCCGCGGGACAGCGATTCGGGAGACCCAGTACTTC
J gene: TRBJ1-2; D gene: -; clone size: few; V gene: TRBV9; CDR3 protein: CASSLGTARRGYTF; CDR3 DNA: TGTGCCAGCAGCCTAGGGACGGCCCGTCGGGGCTACACCTTC
J gene: TRBJ1-1; D gene: -; clone size: few; V gene: TRBV27; CDR3 protein: CASKESNTEAFF; CDR3 DNA: TGTGCCAGCAAAGAGTCGAACACTGAAGCTTTCTTT
J gene: TRBJ2-7; D gene: -; clone size: -; V gene: TRBV7-9; CDR3 protein: CASSLTSAPSYEQYF; CDR3 DNA: TGTGCCAGCAGCTTAACATCAGCGCCTTCCTACGAGCAGTACTTC
J gene: TRBJ2-7; D gene: TRBD2; clone size: -; V gene: TRBV30; CDR3 protein: CAWSVPTSGSREQYF; CDR3 DNA: TGTGCCTGGAGTGTCCCGACTAGCGGGAGTCGCGAGCAGTACTTC
J gene: TRBJ2-3; D gene: TRBD2; clone size: -; V gene: TRBV5-1; CDR3 protein: CASGGLAGVGADTQYF; CDR3 DNA: TGCGCCAGCGGAGGGTTAGCGGGAGTTGGCGCAGATACGCAGTATTTT
J gene: TRBJ1-3; D gene: -; clone size: many; V gene: TRBV9; CDR3 protein: CASSGRLANTIYF; CDR3 DNA: TGTGCCAGCAGCGGTAGACTGGCGAACACCATATATTTT